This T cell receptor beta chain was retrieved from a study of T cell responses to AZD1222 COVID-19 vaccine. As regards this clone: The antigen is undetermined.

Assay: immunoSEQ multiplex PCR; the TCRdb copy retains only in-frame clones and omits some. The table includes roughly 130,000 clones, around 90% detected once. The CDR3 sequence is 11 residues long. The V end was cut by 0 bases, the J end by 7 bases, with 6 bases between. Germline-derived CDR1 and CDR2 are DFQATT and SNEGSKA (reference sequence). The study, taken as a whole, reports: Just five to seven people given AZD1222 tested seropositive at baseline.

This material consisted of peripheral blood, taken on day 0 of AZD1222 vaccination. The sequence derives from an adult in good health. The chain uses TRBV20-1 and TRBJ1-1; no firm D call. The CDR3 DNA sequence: TGCAGTGCTAGAGACAACCTTGAAGCTTTCTTT. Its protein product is CSARDNLEAFF.